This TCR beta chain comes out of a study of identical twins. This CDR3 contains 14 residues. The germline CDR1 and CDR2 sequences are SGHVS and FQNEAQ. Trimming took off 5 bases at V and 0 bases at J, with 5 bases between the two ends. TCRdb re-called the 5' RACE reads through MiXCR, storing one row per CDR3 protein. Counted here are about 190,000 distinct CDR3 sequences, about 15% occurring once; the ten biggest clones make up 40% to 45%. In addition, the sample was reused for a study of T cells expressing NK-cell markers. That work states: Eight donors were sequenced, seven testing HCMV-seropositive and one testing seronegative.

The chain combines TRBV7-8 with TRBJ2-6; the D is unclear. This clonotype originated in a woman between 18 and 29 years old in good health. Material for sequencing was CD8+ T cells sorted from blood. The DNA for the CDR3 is TGTGCCAGCAGCGTTCCCTCTGGGGCCAACGTCCTGACTTTC. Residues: CASSVPSGANVLTF.